One TCR beta chain is described in this entry. The table lists this clonotype with a count of one. This clone's antigen is unknown. No conserved phenylalanine or tryptophan ends this CDR3, so it is likely a read error. It is unclear where the CDR3 begins or ends on the DNA, so no DNA is shown, and the CDR3 is as TCRdb lists it. CDR1 is given as SNHLY and CDR2 as FYNNEI, both from the germline V gene. The length of the CDR3 is 15 amino acids, counting both ends. TCR beta VDJ combination and CDR3 sequence profiling used genomic DNA as the template. An Illumina HiSeq 2000 was used for TCR repertoire sequencing. Per the original workflow: TRBV/TRBJ rearrangement plots, CDR3 size and DJ length profiles, and Simpson's diversity index were used to evaluate the repertoires. Whichever DNA sequence was most abundant in the deep sequencing data was defined as the immunodominant clone. CDR3 amino acid sequences were checked for sharing across subjects and were also compared against the VDJdb database and published repertoires. TCRdb applied fastp at Q25 and MiXCR to the public reads, then kept only in-frame beta chains. Rows are unified per CDR3 protein, each entry keeping the most common DNA and genes. The V and J calls and clone size are TCRdb's, not the authors'. The sample yields 200,000 to 300,000 distinct CDR3 sequences; roughly 82% were counted once. The ten largest clones add up to over 35% of the sample.

The data stem from a study of CD8+CD57+ T cells in acquired aplastic anemia (dated by TCRdb to 2016 to 2019). General notes on the study: DNA extracted from sorted CD4+ and CD8+ cells had a mean of around 3.3 ug, with a range of about 0.2 to 30 ug. A CD8+CD57+ expansion meant a frequency higher than the mean frequency seen in healthy subjects.

Expansion of CD8+CD57+ cells had been shown by flow cytometry in the patients chosen for sequencing. All patients had severe acquired aplastic anemia diagnosed by International Study of Aplastic Anemia and Agranulocytosis and Camitta criteria. No therapy had been received by the patients at the time of blood sampling. In the study, sorted CD4+ and CD8+ blood T cells from patients with severe aplastic anemia and from healthy subjects underwent deep sequencing of TCR repertoires. Patients were enrolled in the USA under clinicaltrials.gov protocols 00001620, 01623167, 00001397, 00071045, 00081523 and 00961064. Ficoll-Paque density gradient centrifugation was used to isolate peripheral blood mononuclear cells. Before DNA was extracted, CD4+ and CD8+ T cells were sorted using either FACS or magnetic beads. Beyond this particular receptor, the publication reports: Fewer than 30 CD8+ CDR3 sequences were found in both patients and controls but appeared to be highly expressed in patients and within the immunodominant clones of the patients. Between patients and healthy controls, no significant difference in CD8+ Simpson's diversity was found (P=0.060).

Sequencing was performed on sorted CD4+, CD8+, or CD8+CD57+ T cells (not recorded which) from PBMCs. Recombination joined TRBV2 with TRBJ1-1. This clonotype originated in a human donor with aplastic anemia. Here the CDR3 is given as CASGDAGRGTDEACL.